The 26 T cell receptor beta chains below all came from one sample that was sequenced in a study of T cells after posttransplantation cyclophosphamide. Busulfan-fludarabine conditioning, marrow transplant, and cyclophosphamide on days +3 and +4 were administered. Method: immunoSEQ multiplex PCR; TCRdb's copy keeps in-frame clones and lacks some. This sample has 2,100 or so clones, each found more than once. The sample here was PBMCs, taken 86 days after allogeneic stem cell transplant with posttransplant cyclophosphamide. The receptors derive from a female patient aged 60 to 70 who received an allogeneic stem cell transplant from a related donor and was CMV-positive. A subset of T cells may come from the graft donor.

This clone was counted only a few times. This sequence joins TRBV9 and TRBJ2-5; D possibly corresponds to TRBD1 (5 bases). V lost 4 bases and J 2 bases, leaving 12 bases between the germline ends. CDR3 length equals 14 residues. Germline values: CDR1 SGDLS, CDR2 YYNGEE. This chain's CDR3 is CASSPRAGQETQYF. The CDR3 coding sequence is TGTGCCAGCAGCCCCCGTGCAGGGCAAGAGACCCAGTACTTC.

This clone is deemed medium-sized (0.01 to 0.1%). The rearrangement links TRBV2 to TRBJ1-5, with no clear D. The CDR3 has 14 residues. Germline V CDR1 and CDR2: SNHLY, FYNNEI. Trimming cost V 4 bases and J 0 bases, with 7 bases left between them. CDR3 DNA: TGTGCCAGCAGTGGAACACATAGCAATCAGCCCCAGCATTTT. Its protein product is CASSGTHSNQPQHF.

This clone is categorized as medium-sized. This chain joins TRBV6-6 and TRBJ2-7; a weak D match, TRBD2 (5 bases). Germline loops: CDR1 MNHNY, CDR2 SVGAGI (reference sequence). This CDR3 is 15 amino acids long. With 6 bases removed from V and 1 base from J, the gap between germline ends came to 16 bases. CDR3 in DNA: TGTGCCAGCAGCTCGGGCCTAATAGCGTCCTACGAGCAGTACTTC. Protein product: CASSSGLIASYEQYF.

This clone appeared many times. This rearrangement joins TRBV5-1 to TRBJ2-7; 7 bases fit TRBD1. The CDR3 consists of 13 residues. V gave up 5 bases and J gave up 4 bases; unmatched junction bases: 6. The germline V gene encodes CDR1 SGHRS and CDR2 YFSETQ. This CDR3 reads CASSPDRVYEQYF. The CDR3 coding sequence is TGCGCCAGCAGTCCTGACAGGGTTTACGAGCAGTACTTC.

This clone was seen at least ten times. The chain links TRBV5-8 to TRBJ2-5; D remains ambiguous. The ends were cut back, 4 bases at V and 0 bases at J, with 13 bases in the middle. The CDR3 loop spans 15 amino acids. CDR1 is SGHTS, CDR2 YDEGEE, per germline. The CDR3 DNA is TGTGCCAGCAGCCCAGGTTCACTGTACCAAGAGACCCAGTACTTC. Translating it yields CASSPGSLYQETQYF.

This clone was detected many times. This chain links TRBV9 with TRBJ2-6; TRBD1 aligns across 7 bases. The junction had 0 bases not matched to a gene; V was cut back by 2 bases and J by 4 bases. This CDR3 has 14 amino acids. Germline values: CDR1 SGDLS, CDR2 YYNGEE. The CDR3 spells CASSVDRGANVLTF. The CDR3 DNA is TGTGCCAGCAGCGTGGACAGGGGGGCCAACGTCCTGACTTTC.

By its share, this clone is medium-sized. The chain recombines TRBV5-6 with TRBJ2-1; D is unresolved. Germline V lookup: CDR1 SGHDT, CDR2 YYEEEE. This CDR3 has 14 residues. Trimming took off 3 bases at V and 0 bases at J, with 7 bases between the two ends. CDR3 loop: CASSYSSSYNEQFF. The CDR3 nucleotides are TGTGCCAGCAGCTACTCGAGCTCCTACAATGAGCAGTTCTTC. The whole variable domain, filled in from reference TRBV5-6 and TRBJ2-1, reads DAGVTQSPTHLIKTRGQQVTLRCSPKSGHDTVSWYQQALGQGPQFIFQYYEEEERQRGNFPDRFSGHQFPNYSSELNVNALLLGDSALYLCASSYSSSYNEQFFGPGTRLTVL.

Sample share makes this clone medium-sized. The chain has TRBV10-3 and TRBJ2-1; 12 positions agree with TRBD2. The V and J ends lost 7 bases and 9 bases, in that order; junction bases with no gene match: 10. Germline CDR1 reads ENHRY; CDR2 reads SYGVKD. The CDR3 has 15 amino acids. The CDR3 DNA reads TGTGCCATCACCTCCTCTAGCGGGAGGGAGGTTGAGCAGTTCTTC. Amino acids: CAITSSSGREVEQFF.

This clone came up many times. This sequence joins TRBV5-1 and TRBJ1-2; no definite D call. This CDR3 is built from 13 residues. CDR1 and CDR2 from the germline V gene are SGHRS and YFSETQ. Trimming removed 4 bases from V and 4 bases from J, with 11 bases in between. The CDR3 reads CASSLDSTYGYTF. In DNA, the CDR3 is TGCGCCAGCAGCCTTGACTCCACCTATGGCTACACCTTC. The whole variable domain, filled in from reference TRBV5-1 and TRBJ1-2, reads KAGVTQTPRYLIKTRGQQVTLSCSPISGHRSVSWYQQTPGQGLQFLFEYFSETQRNKGNFPGRFSGRQFSNSRSEMNVSTLELGDSALYLCASSLDSTYGYTFGSGTRLTVV.

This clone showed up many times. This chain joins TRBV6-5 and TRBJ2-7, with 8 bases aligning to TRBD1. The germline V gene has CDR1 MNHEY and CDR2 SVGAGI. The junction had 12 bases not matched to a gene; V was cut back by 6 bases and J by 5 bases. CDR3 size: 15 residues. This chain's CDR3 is CASRSADRGIDEQYF. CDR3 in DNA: TGTGCCAGCAGATCCGCCGACAGGGGTATCGACGAGCAGTACTTC.

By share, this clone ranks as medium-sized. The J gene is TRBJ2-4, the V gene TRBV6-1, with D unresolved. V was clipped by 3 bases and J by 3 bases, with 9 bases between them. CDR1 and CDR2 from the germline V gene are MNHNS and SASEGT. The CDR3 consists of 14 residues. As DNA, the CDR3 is TGTGCCAGCAGTGAGCTAACGGGCAAAAACATTCAGTACTTC. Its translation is CASSELTGKNIQYF.

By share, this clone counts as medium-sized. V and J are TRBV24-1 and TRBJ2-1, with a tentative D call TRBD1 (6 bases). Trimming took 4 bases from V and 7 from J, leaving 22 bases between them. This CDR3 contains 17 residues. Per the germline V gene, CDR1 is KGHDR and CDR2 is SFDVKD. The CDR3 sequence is CATSEPPGQRHGNEQFF. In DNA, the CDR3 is TGTGCCACCAGTGAGCCTCCGGGACAAAGACACGGGAATGAGCAGTTCTTC.

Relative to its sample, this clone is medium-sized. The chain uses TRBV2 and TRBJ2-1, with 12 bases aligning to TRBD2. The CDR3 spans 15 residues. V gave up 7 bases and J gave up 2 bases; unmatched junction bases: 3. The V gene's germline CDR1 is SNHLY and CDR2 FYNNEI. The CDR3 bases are TGTGCCAGCAAGACTAGCGGGAGCCCCTACAATGAGCAGTTCTTC. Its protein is CASKTSGSPYNEQFF.

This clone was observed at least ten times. Here the CDR3 reads CASSPPGAETQYF. The DNA of the CDR3 is TGTGCCAGCTCACCACCGGGGGCAGAGACCCAGTACTTC. V and J are TRBV18 and TRBJ2-5; maybe TRBD1 (6 bases). V lost 0 bases and J lost 4, with 6 bases in between. Looked up from germline, CDR1 is KGHSH and CDR2 is LQKENI. CDR3 length: 13 residues.

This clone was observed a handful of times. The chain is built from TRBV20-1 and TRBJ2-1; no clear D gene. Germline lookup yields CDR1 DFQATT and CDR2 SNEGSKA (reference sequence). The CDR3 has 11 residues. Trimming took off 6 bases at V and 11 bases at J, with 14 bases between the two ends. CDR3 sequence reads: CSAPLQRKQFF. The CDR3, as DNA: TGCAGTGCCCCACTCCAGCGAAAGCAGTTCTTC.

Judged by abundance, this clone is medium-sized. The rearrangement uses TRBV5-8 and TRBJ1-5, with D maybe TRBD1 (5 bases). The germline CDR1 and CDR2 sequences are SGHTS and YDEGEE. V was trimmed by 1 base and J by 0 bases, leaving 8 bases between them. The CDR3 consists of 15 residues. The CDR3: CASSLQGYSNQPQHF. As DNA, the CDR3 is TGTGCCAGCAGCTTGCAGGGTTATAGCAATCAGCCCCAGCATTTT.

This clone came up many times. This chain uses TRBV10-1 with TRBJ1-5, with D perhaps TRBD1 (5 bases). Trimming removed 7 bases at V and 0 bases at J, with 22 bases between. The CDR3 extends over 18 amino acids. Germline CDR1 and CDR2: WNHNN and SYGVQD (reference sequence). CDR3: CASTLIRETPNSNQPQHF. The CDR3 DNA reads TGCGCCAGCACATTGATCAGGGAAACTCCGAATAGCAATCAGCCCCAGCATTTT.

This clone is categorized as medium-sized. The CDR3 protein is CASSSTGRNTEAFF. CDR3 in DNA: TGTGCCAGCAGCTCGACAGGGAGGAACACTGAAGCTTTCTTT. This chain links TRBV7-3 with TRBJ1-1; 7 nucleotides align to TRBD1. The V gene end was trimmed by 4 bases and the J gene end by 1 base; junction bases not matched to a gene: 3. The CDR3 loop spans 14 amino acids. Per the germline V gene, CDR1 is SGHTA and CDR2 is FQGTGA.

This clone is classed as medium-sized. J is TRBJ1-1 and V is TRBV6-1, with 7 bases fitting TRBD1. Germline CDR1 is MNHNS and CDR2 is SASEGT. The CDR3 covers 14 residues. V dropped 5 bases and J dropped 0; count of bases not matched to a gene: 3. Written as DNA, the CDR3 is TGTGCCAGCAGTAGGGGGCCAATGAACACTGAAGCTTTCTTT. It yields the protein CASSRGPMNTEAFF.

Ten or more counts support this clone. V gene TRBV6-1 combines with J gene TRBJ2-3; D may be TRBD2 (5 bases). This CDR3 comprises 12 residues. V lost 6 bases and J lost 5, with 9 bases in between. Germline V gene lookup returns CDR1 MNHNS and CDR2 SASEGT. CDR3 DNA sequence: TGTGCCAGCAGGAGGGTTGGAGATACGCAGTATTTT. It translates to CASRRVGDTQYF.

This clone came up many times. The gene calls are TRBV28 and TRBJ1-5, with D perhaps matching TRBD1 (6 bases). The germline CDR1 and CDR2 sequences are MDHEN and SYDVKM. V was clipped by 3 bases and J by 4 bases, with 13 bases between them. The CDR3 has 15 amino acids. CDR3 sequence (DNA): TGTGCCAGCAGTTTGGGAACAGGGTGGAATCAGCCCCAGCATTTT. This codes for CASSLGTGWNQPQHF.

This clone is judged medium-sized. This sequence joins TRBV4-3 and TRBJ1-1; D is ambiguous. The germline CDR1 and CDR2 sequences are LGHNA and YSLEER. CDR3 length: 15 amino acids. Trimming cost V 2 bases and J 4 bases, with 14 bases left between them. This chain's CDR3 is CASSQMPGWITEAFF. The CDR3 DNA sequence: TGCGCCAGCAGCCAAATGCCCGGGTGGATCACTGAAGCTTTCTTT.

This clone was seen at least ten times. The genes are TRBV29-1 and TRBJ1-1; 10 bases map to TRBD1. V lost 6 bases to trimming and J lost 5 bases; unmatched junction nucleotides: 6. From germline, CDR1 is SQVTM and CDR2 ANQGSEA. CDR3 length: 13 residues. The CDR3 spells CSVRTGGKTEAFF. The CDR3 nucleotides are TGCAGCGTGAGGACAGGGGGAAAAACTGAAGCTTTCTTT.

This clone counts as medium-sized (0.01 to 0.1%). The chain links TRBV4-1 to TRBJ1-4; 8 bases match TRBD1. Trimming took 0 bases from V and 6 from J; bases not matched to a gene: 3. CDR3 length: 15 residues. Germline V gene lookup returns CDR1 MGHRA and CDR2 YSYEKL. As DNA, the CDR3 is TGCGCCAGCAGCCAAGATACAGGGGGGGATGAAAAACTGTTTTTT. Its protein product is CASSQDTGGDEKLFF.

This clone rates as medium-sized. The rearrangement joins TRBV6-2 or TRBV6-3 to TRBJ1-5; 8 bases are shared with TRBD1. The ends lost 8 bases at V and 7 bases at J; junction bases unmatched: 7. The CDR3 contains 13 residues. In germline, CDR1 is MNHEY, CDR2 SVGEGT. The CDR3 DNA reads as TGTGCCAGCCTTGGACAGGGTCAACAGCCCCAGCATTTT. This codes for CASLGQGQQPQHF.

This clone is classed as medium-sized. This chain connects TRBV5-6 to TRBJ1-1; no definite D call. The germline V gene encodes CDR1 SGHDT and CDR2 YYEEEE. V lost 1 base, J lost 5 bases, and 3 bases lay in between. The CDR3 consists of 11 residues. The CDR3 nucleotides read TGTGCCAGCAGCTTGCGGACTGAAGCTTTCTTT. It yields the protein CASSLRTEAFF.